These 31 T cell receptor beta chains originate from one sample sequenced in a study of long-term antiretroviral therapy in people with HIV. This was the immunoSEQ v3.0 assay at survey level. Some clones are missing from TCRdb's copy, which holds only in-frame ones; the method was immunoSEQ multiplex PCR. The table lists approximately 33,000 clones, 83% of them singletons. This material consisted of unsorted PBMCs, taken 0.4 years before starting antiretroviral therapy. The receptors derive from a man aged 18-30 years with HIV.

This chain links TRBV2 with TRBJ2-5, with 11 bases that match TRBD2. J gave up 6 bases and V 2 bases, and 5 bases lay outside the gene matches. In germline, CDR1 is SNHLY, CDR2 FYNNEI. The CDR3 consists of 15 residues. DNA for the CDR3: TGTGCCAGCAGTGAACGACTAGCGGGGATGCAGACCCAGTACTTC. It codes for CASSERLAGMQTQYF.

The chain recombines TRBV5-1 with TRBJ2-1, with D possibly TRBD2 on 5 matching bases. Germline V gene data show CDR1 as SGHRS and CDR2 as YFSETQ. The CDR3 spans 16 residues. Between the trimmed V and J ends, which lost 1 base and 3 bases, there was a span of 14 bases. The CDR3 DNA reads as TGCGCCAGCAGCTTGACGGCGGGTCCCCTCTACAATGAGCAGTTCTTC. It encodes CASSLTAGPLYNEQFF.

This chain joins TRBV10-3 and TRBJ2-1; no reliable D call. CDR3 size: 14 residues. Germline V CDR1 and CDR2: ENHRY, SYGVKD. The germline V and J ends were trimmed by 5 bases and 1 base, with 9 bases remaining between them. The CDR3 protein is CAISLEESYNEQFF. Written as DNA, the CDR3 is TGTGCCATCAGTTTGGAAGAATCCTACAATGAGCAGTTCTTC.

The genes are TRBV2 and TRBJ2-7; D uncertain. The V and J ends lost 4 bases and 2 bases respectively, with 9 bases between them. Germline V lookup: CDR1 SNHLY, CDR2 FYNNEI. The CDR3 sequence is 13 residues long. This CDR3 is CASSGPRAYEQYF. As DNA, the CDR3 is TGTGCCAGCAGTGGCCCCAGAGCCTACGAGCAGTACTTC.

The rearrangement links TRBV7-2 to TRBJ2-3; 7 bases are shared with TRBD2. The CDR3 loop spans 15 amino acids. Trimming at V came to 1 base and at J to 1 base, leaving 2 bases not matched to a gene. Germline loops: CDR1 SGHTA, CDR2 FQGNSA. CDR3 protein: CASSLVSGRTDTQYF. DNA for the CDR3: TGTGCCAGCAGCTTAGTTAGCGGGCGCACAGATACGCAGTATTTT.

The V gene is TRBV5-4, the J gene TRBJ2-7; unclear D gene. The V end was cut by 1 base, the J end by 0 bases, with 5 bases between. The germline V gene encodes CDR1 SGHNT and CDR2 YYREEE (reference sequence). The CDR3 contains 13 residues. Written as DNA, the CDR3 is TGTGCCAGCAGCTTGAAGAGCTCCTACGAGCAGTACTTC. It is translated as CASSLKSSYEQYF.

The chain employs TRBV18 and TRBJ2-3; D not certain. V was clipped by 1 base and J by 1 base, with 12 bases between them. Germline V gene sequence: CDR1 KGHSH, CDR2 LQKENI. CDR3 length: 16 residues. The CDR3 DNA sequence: TGTGCCAGCTCACCACGGAAGGGAAGGGGCACAGATACGCAGTATTTT. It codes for CASSPRKGRGTDTQYF.

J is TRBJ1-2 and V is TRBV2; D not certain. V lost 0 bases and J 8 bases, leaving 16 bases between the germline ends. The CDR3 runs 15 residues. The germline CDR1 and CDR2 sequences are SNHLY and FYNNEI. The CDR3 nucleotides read TGTGCCAGCAGTGAAGCCCGTTTAGGGTTGGAAGGCTACACCTTC. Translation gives CASSEARLGLEGYTF. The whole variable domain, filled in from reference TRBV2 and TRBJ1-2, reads EPEVTQTPSHQVTQMGQEVILRCVPISNHLYFYWYRQILGQKVEFLVSFYNNEISEKSEIFDDQFSVERPDGSNFTLKIRSTKLEDSAMYFCASSEARLGLEGYTFGSGTRLTVV.

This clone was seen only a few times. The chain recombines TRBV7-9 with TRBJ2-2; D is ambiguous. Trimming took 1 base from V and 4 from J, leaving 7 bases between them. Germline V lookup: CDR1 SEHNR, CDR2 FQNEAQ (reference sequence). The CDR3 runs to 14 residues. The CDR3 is CASSLVIGTGELFF. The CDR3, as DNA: TGTGCCAGCAGCTTAGTTATCGGCACCGGGGAGCTGTTTTTT. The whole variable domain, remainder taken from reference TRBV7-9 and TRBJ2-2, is DTGVSQNPRHKITKRGQNVTFRCDPISEHNRLYWYRQTLGQGPEFLTYFQNEAQLEKSRLLSDRFSAERPKGSFSTLEIQRTEQGDSAMYLCASSLVIGTGELFFGEGSRLTVL.

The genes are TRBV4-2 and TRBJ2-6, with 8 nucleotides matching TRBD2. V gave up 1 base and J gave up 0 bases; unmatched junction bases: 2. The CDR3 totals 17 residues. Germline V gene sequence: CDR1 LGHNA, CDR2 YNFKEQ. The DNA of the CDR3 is TGTGCCAGCAGCCAAGGACTAGCGAGCTCTGGGGCCAACGTCCTGACTTTC. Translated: CASSQGLASSGANVLTF.

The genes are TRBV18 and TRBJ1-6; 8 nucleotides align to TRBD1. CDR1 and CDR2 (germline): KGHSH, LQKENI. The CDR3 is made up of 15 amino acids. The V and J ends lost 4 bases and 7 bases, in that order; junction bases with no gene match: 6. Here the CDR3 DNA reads TGTGCCAGCTCACACTCGACAGGGGACAATTCACCCCTCCACTTT. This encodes CASSHSTGDNSPLHF.

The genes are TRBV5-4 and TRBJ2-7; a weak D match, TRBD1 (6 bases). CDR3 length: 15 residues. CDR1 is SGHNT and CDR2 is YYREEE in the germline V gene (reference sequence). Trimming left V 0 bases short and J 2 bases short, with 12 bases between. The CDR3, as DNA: TGTGCCAGCAGCTTGGACAGGGTCAGGGCCTACGAGCAGTACTTC. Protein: CASSLDRVRAYEQYF.

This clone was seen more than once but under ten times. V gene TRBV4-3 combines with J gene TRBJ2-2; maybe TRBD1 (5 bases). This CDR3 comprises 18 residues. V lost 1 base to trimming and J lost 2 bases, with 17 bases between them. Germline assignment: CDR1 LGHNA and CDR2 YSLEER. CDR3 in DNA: TGCGCCAGCAGCCAAGTTATTGGGGCAGAACTAAACACCGGGGAGCTGTTTTTT. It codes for CASSQVIGAELNTGELFF.

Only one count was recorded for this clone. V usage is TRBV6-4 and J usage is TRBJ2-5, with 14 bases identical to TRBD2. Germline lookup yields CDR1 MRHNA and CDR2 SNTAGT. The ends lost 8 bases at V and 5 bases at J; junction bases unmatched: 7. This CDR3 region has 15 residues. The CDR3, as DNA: TGTGCCAGCTACGCCCGACTAGCGGGAGGGGAGACCCAGTACTTC. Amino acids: CASYARLAGGETQYF.

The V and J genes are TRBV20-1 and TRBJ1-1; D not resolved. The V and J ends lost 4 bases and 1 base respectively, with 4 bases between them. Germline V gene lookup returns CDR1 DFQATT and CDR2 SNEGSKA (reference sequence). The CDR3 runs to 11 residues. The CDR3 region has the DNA TGCAGTGCTAATACGAACACTGAAGCTTTCTTT. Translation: CSANTNTEAFF.

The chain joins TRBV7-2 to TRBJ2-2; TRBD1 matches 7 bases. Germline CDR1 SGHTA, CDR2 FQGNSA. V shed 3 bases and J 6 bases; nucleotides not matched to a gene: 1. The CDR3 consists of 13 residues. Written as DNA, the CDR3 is TGTGCCAGCAGCTTCGACAGGGCCGGGGAGCTGTTTTTT. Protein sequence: CASSFDRAGELFF.

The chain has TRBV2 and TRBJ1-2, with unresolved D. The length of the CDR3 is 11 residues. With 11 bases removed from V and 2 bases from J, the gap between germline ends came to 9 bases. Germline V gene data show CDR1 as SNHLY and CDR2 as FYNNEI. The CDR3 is CAVRVNYGYTF. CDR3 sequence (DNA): TGTGCCGTACGAGTGAACTATGGCTACACCTTC.

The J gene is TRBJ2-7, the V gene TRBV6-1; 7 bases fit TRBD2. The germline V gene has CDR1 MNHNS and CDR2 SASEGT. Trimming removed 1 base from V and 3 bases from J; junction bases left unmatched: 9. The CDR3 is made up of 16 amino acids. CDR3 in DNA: TGTGCCAGCAGTGAAGGCGTAGGACTAGTTGACTACGAGCAGTACTTC. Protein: CASSEGVGLVDYEQYF.

The CDR3 bases are TGTGCCAGCAGTGAAGGGGCAGGAAGCTCCTACGAGCAGTACTTC. Its protein is CASSEGAGSSYEQYF. This chain links TRBV6-1 with TRBJ2-7; D ambiguous. Germline loops: CDR1 MNHNS, CDR2 SASEGT. The CDR3 length is 15 residues. Trimming took 1 base from V and 0 from J, leaving 10 bases between them.

CDR3 in DNA: TGTGCCAGCAGCTTGGGCGTTTCGGGGGGGCAAGAGACCCAGTACTTC. Its protein is CASSLGVSGGQETQYF. V gene TRBV11-2 combines with J gene TRBJ2-5; TRBD2 agrees at 8 bases. The CDR3 loop spans 16 amino acids. V was pared by 3 bases and J by 2 bases, with 8 bases of the junction left unmatched. CDR1 is SGHAT, CDR2 FQNNGV, per germline.

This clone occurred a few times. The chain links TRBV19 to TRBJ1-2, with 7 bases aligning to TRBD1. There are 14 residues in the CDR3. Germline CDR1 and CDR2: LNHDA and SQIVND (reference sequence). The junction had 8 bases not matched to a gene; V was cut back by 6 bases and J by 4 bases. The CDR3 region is CASSPIGGSYGYTF. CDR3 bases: TGTGCCAGTAGCCCCATAGGGGGCTCCTATGGCTACACCTTC.

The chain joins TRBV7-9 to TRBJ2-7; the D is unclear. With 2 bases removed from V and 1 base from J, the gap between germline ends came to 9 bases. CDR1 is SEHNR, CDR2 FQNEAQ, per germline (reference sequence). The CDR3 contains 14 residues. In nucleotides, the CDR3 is TGTGCCAGCAGCTTACAAGCACAGTCCTACGAGCAGTACTTC. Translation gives CASSLQAQSYEQYF.

CDR3 sequence: CSAADTQYF. In nucleotides, the CDR3 is TGCAGTGCAGCCGATACGCAGTATTTT. The V gene is TRBV20-1, the J gene TRBJ2-3; no firm D call. Germline CDR1 DFQATT, CDR2 SNEGSKA (reference sequence). This CDR3 is 9 amino acids long. Between the trimmed V and J ends, which lost 6 bases and 6 bases, there was a span of 4 bases.

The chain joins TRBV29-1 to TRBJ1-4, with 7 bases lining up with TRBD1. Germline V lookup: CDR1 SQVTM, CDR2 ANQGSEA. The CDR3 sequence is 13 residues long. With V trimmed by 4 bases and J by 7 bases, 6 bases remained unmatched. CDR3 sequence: CSVARAGGEKLFF. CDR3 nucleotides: TGCAGCGTTGCCCGGGCAGGGGGTGAAAAACTGTTTTTT.

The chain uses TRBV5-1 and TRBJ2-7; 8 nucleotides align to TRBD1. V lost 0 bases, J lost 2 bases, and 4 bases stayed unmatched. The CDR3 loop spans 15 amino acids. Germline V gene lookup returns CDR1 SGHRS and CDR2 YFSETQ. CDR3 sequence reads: CASSLVYRGTYEQYF. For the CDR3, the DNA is TGCGCCAGCAGCTTGGTCTACAGGGGGACCTACGAGCAGTACTTC.

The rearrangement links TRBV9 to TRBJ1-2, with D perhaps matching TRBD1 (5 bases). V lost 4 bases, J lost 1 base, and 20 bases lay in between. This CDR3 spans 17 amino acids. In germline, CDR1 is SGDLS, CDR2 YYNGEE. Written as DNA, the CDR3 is TGTGCCAGCAGCCCCTGGGGGAGGGAAGATCATAACTATGGCTACACCTTC. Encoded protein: CASSPWGREDHNYGYTF.

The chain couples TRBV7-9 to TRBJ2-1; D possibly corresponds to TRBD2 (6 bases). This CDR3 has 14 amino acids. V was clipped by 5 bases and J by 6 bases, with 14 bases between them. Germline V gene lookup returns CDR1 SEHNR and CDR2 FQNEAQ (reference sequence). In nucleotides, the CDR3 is TGTGCCAGCAGCCCCTCGCGGAGGGCCAATGAGCAGTTCTTC. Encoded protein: CASSPSRRANEQFF.

The CDR3 bases are TGTGCCAGCAGCCCAGGCAGGTTTTCGTCAGATACGCAGTATTTT. Encoded protein: CASSPGRFSSDTQYF. The genes are TRBV7-9 and TRBJ2-3; D ambiguous. Trimming shortened V by 5 bases and J by 4 bases, and 16 bases separated the two germline ends. CDR3 length: 15 residues. The V gene's germline CDR1 is SEHNR and CDR2 FQNEAQ (reference sequence).

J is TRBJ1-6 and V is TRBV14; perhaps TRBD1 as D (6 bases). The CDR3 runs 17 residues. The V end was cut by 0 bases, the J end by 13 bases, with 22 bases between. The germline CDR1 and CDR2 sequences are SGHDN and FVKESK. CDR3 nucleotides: TGTGCCAGCAGCCAAGATCGACGAGTCAGGGGAGTCAGGCCCCTCCACTTT. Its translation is CASSQDRRVRGVRPLHF.

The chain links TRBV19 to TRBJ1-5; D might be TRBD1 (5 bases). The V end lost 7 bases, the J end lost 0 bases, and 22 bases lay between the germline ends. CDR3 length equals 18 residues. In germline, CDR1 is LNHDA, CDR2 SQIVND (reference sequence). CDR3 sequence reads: CASTSRGQGLDSNQPQHF. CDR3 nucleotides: TGTGCCAGTACCTCCCGTGGGCAGGGACTAGATAGCAATCAGCCCCAGCATTTT.

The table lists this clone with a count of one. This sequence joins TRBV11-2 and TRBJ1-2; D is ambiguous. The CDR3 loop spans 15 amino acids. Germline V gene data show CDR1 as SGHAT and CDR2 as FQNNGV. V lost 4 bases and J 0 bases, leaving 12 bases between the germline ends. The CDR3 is CASSSPRVANYGYTF. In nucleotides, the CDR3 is TGTGCCAGCAGCTCCCCCCGGGTGGCTAACTATGGCTACACCTTC. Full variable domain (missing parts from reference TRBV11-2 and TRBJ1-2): EAGVAQSPRYKIIEKRQSVAFWCNPISGHATLYWYQQILGQGPKLLIQFQNNGVVDDSQLPKDRFSAERLKGVDSTLKIQPAKLEDSAVYLCASSSPRVANYGYTFGSGTRLTVV.